This section outlines one T cell receptor beta chain sequence together with its context. The data derive from a study of molecular identifiers for immune sequencing clone quantification. Study information: Replicate RNA came from 20,000 or 100,000 naive CD8 cells and was split five ways, and four parts were sequenced.

TCRdb used MiXCR to reprocess the PCR reads, holding one entry per CDR3 protein. The sample yields nearly 650,000 distinct CDR3 sequences, 25% seen once. V shed 5 bases and J 8 bases; nucleotides not matched to a gene: 12. CDR1 is GTSNPN and CDR2 is SVGIG in the germline V gene (reference sequence). The CDR3 consists of 15 residues. Sequenced sample: naive CD8+ T cells from blood, with Jurkat cell RNA spiked in. Described subset: FACS-sorted CD8+CD4-CCR7+CD45RA+ naive T cells. This sequence joins TRBV30 and TRBJ2-1, with TRBD2 matching 10 bases. The origin of this receptor is a human donor in good health. Some libraries in this study had Jurkat cell RNA spiked in. CDR3 in amino acids: CAWSLLAGNADEQFF. The CDR3 DNA sequence: TGTGCCTGGTCCCTACTAGCGGGAAACGCGGATGAGCAGTTCTTC.